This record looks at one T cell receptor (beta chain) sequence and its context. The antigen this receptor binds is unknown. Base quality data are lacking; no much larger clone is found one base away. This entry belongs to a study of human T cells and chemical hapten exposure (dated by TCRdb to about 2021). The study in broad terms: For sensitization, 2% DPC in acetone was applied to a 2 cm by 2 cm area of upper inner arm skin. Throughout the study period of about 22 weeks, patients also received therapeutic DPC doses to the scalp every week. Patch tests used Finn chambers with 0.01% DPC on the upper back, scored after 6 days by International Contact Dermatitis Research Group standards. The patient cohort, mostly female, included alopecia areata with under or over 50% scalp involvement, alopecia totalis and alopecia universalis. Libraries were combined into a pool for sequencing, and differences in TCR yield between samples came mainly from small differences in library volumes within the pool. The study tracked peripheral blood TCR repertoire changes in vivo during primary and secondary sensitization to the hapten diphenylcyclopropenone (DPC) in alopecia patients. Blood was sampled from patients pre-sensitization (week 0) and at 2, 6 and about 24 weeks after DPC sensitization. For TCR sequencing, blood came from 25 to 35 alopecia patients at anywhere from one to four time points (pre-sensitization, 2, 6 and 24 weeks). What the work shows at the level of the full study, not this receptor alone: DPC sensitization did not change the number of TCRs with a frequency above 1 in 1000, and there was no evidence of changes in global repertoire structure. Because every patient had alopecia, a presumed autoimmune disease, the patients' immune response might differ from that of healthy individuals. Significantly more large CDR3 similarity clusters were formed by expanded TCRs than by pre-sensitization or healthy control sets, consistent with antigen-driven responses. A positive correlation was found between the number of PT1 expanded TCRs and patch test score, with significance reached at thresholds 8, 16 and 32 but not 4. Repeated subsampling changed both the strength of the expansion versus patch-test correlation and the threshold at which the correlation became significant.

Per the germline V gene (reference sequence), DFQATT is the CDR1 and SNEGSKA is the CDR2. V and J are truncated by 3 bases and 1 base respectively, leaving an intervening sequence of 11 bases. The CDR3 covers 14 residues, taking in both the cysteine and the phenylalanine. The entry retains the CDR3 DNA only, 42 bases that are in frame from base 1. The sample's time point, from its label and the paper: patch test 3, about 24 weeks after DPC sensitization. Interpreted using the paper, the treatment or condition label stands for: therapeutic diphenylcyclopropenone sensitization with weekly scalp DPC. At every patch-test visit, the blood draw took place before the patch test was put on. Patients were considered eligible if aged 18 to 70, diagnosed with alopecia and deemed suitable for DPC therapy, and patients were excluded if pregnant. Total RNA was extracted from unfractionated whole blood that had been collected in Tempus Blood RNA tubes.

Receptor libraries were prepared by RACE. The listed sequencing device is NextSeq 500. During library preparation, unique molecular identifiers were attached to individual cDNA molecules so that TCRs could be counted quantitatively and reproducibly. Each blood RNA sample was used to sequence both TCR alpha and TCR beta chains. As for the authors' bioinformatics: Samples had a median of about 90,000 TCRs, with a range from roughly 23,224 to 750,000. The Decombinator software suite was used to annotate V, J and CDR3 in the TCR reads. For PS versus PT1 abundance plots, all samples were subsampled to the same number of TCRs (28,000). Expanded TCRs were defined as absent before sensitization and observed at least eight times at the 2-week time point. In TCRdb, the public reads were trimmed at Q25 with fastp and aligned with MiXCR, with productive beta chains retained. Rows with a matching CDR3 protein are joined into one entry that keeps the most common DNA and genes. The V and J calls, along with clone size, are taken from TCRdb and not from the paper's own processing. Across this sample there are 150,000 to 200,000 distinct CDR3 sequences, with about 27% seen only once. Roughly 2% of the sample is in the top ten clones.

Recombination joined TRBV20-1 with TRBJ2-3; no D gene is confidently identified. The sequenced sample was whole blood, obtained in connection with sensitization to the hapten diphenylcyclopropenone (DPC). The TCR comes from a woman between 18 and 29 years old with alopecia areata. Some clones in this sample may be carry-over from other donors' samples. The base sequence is TGCAGTGCTAGCTTATCTCGTCGCACAGATACGCAGTATTTT. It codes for CSASLSRRTDTQYF.